Here is one T cell receptor (beta chain) with its context. This entry comes from a study of shared T cell receptors in the human thymus. The assay was immunoSEQ multiplex PCR, and TCRdb's table has in-frame clones only and misses some. The table records hundreds of thousands of clones, 70% to 90% of them present only once. The V end lost 3 bases, the J end lost 1 base, and 27 bases lay between the germline ends. Germline CDR1 and CDR2: SQVTM and ANQGSEA. The CDR3 runs to 19 residues. These data are also associated with another study on human thymus T cells. From that second work: Corrective surgery for congenital heart defects was being performed on the healthy Finnish infants who were the donors.

The TCR was taken from a boy in the first two years of life with a congenital heart defect. This chain links TRBV29-1 with TRBJ1-1; D is uncertain. Sequenced sample: thymocytes. The CDR3 region is CSVDSPRAGREYRNTEAFF. The CDR3 coding sequence is TGCAGCGTTGATTCTCCCCGGGCGGGGAGGGAGTACCGGAACACTGAAGCTTTCTTT.